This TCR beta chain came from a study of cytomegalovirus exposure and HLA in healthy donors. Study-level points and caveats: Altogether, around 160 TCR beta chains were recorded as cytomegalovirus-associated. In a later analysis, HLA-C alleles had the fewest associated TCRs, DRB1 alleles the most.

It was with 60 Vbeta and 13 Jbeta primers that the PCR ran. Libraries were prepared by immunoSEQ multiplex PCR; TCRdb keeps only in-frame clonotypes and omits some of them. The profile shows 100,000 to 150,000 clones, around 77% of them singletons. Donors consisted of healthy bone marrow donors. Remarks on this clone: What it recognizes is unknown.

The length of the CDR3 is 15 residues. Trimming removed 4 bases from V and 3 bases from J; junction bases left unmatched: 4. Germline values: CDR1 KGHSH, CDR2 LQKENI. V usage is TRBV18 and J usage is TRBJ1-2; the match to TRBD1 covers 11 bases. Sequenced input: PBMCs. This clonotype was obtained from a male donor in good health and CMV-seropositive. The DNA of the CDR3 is TGTGCCAGCTCACTCGGGACAGGGGGAGACTATGGCTACACCTTC. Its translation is CASSLGTGGDYGYTF.